The TCR beta chain under discussion was sequenced for a study of cytomegalovirus exposure and HLA in healthy donors. A note on this clone: As yet, its antigen is unknown.

Primers: 60 Vbeta forward and 13 Jbeta reverse. Sequencing was performed with immunoSEQ multiplex PCR; in TCRdb, only in-frame clones are kept and a portion is missing. The repertoire holds some 140,000 clones, with approximately 80% as singletons. General study findings and limits: Sequencing artifact likely explains a cluster of highly shared sequence variants. Presence/absence analyses supposed approximately even sequencing depth among donors.

Trimming took 3 bases from V and 3 from J; bases not matched to a gene: 5. Germline V gene lookup returns CDR1 SGDLS and CDR2 YYNGEE. CDR3 length: 15 residues. The donors (healthy individuals) were bone marrow donors. Sequenced input: PBMCs. The sequence was obtained from a man aged 30 to 45 in good health and CMV-seropositive. The rearrangement links TRBV9 to TRBJ2-1, with 8 positions matching TRBD2. The CDR3 sequence is CASSAGREVYNEQFF. CDR3 sequence (DNA): TGTGCCAGCAGCGCCGGGCGGGAGGTCTACAATGAGCAGTTCTTC.